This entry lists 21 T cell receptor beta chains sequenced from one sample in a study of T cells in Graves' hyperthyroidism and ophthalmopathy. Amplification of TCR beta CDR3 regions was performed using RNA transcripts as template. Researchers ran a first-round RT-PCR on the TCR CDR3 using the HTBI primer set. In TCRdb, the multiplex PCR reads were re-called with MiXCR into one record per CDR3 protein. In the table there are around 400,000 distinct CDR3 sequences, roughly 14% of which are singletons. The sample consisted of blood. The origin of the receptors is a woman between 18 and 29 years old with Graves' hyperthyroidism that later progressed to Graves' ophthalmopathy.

The CDR3 region has the DNA TGTGCCAGCAGCTTAGGGAGAGGGAGTGAAGTCCAAACCCGGGAGACCCAGTACTTC. Translated: CASSLGRGSEVQTRETQYF. The chain combines TRBV7-2 with TRBJ2-5; perhaps TRBD2 as D (5 bases). Germline CDR1 and CDR2: SGHTA and FQGNSA. With 1 base removed from V and 5 bases from J, the gap between germline ends came to 26 bases. This CDR3 is built from 19 residues. The entire variable domain, with the rest obtained from reference TRBV7-2 and TRBJ2-5, is as follows: GAGVSQSPSNKVTEKGKDVELRCDPISGHTALYWYRQSLGQGLEFLIYFQGNSAPDKSGLPSDRFSAERTGGSVSTLTIQRTQQEDSAVYLCASSLGRGSEVQTRETQYFGPGTRLLVL.

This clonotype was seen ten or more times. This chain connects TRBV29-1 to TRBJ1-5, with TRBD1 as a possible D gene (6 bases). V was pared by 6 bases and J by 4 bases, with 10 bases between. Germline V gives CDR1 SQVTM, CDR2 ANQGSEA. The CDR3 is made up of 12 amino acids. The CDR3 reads CSVAQGNQPQHF. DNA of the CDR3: TGCAGCGTCGCACAGGGAAATCAGCCCCAGCATTTT.

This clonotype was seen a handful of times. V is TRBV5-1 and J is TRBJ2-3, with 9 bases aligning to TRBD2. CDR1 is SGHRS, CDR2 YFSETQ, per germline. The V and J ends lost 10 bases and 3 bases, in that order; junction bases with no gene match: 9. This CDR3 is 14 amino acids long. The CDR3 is CAGRASGITDTQYF. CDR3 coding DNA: TGCGCCGGCCGGGCTAGCGGGATAACAGATACGCAGTATTTT.

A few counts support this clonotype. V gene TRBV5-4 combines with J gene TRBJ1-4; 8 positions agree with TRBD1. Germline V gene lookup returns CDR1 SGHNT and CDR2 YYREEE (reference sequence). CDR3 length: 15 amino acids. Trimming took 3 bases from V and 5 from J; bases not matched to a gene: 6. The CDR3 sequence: CASSSWTGINEKLFF. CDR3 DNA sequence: TGTGCCAGCAGCTCCTGGACAGGGATAAATGAAAAACTGTTTTTT.

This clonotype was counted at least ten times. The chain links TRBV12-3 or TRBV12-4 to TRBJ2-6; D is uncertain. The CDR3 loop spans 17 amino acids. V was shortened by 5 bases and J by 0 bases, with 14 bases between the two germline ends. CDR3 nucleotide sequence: TGTGCCAGCAGTGACCCTAGTACCCCCTCTGGGGCCAACGTCCTGACTTTC. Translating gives CASSDPSTPSGANVLTF.

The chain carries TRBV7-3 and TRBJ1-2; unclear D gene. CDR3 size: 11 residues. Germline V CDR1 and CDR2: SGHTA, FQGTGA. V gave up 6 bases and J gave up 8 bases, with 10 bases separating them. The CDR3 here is CASSEVGGYTF. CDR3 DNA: TGTGCCAGCAGTGAGGTAGGCGGCTACACCTTC.

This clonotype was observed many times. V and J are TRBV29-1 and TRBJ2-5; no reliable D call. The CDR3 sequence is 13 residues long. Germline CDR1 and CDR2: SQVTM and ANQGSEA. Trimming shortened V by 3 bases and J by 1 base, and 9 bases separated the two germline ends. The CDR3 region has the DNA TGCAGCGTTGAGTTCGGCAGCCAAGAGACCCAGTACTTC. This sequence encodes CSVEFGSQETQYF.

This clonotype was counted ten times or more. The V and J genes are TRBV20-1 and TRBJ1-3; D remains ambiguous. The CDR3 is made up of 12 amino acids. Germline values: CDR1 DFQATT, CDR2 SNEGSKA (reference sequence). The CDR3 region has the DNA TGCAGCACCTTCTCCTCTGGAAACACCATATATTTT. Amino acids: CSTFSSGNTIYF.

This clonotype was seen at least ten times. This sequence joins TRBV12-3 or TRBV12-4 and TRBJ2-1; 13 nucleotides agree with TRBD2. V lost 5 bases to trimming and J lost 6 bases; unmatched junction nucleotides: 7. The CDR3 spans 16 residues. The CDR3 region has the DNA TGTGCCAGCAGTCCTACCGGGACTAGCGGGACCAATGAGCAGTTCTTC. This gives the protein CASSPTGTSGTNEQFF.

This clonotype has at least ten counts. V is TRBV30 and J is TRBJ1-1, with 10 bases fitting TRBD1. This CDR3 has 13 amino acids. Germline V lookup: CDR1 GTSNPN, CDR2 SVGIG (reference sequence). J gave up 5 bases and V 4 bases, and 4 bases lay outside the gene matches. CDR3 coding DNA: TGTGCCTGGAACGGACAGGGGGGGACTGAAGCTTTCTTT. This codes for CAWNGQGGTEAFF.

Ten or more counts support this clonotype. The chain's CDR3 is CSASGQSSYNEQFF. The DNA of the CDR3 is TGCAGTGCTAGCGGGCAGAGCTCCTACAATGAGCAGTTCTTC. J is TRBJ2-1 and V is TRBV20-1, with D unresolved. Trimming stripped 3 bases from V and 0 bases from J, with 9 bases between. Germline V gene data show CDR1 as DFQATT and CDR2 as SNEGSKA (reference sequence). This CDR3 spans 14 amino acids.

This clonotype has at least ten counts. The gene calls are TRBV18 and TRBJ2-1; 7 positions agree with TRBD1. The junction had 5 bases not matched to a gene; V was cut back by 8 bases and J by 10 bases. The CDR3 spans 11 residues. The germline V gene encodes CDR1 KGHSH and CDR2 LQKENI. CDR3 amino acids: CASLRDREQFF. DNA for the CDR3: TGTGCCAGCCTCCGGGACAGAGAGCAGTTCTTC.

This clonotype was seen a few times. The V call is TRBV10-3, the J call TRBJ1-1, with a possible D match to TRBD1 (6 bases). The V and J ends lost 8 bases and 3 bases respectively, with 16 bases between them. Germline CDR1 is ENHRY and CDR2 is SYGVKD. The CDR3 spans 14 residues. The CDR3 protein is CAIRTDRRDTEAFF. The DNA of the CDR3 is TGTGCCATCCGGACAGACCGAAGAGACACTGAAGCTTTCTTT.

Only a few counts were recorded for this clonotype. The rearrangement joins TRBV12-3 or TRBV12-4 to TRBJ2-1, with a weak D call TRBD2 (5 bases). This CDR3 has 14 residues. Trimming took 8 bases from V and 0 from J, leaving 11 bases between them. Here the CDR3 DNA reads TGTGCCAGCGCGGGCCCGAGCTCCTACAATGAGCAGTTCTTC. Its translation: CASAGPSSYNEQFF.

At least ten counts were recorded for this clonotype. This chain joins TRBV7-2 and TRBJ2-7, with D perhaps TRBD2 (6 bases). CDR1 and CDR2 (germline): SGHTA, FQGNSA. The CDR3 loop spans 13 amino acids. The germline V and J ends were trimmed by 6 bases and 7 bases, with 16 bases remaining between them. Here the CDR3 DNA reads TGTGCCAGCAGTCGGGAGCTCTATAGAGAGCAGTACTTC. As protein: CASSRELYREQYF.

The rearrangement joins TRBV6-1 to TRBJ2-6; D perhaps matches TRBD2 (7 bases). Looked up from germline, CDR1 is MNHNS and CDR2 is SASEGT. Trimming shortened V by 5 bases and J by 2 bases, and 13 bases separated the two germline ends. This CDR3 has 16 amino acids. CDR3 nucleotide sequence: TGTGCCAGCAGTTACGGGAGGACAGCTGGGGCCAACGTCCTGACTTTC. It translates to CASSYGRTAGANVLTF.

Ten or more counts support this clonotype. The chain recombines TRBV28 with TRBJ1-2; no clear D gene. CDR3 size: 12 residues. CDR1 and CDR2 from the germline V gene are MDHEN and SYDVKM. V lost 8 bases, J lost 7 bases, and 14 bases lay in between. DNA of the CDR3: TGTGCCAGCTCTCCCCTTGCGGGTGGCTACACCTTC. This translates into CASSPLAGGYTF.

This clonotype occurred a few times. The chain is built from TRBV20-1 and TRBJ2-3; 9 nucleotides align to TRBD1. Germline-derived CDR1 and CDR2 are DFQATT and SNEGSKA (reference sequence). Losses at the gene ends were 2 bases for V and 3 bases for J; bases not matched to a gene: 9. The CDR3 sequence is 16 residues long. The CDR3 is CSARRVTGGETDTQYF. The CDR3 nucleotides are TGCAGTGCTAGACGTGTAACAGGGGGCGAGACAGATACGCAGTATTTT.

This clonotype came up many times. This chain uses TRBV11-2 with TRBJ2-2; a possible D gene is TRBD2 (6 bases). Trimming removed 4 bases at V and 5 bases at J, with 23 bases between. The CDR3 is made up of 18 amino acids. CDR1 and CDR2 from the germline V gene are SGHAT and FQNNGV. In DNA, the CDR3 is TGTGCCAGCAGCTCAATGACCTCCGGGAGCCCCACTACCGGGGAGCTGTTTTTT. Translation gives CASSSMTSGSPTTGELFF.

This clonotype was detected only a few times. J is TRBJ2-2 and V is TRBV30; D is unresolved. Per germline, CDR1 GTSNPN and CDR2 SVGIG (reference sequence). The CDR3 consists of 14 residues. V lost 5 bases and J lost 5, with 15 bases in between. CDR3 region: CAWGLMGDTGELFF. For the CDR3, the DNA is TGTGCCTGGGGCTTAATGGGTGATACCGGGGAGCTGTTTTTT.

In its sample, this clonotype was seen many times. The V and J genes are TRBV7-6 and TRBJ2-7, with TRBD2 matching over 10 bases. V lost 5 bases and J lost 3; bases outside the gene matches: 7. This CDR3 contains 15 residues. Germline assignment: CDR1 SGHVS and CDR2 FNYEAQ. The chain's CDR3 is CASSPGLAVNYEQYF. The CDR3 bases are TGTGCCAGCAGCCCAGGACTAGCGGTAAACTACGAGCAGTACTTC.